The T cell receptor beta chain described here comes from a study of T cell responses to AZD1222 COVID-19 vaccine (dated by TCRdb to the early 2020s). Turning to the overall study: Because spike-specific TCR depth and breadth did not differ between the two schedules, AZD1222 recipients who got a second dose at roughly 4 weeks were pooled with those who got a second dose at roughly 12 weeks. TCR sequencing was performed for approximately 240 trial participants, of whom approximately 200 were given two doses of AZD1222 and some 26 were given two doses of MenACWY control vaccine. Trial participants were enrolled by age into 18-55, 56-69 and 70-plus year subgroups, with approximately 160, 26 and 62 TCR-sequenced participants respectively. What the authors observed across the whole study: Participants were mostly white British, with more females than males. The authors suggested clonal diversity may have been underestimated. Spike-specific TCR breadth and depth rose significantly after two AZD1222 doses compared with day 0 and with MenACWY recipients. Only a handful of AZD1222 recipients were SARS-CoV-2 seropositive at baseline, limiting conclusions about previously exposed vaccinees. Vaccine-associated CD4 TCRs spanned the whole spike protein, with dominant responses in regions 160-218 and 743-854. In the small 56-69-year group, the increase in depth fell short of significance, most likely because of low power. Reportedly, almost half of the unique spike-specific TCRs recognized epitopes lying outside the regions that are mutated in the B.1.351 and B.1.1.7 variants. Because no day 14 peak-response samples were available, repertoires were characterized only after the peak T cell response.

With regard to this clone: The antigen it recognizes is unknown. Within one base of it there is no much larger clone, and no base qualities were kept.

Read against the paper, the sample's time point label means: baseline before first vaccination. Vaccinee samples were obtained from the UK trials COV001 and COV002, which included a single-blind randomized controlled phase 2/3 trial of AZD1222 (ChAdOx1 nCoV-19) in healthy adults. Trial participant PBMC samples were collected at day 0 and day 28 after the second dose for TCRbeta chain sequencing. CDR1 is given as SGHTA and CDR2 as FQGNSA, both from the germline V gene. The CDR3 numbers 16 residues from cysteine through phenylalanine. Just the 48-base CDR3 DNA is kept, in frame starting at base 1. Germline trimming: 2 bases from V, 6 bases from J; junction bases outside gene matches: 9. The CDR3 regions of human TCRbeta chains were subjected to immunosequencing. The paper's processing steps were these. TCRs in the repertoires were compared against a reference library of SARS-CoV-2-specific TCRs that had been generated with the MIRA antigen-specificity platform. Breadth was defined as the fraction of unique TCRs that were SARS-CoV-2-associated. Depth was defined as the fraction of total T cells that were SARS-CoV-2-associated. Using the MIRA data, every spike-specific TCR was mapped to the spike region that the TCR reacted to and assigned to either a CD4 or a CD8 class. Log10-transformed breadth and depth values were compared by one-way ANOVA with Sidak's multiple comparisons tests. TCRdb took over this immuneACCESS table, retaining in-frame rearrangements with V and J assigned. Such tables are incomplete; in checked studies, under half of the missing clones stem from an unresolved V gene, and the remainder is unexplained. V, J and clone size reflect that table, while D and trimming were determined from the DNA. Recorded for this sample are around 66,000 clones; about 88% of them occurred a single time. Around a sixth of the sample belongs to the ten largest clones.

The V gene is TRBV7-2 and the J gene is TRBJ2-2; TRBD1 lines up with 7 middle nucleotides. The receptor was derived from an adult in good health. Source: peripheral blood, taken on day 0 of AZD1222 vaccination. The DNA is TGTGCCAGCAGCTTATTCACCGGACAGGAAGCCGGGGAGCTGTTTTTT. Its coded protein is CASSLFTGQEAGELFF.